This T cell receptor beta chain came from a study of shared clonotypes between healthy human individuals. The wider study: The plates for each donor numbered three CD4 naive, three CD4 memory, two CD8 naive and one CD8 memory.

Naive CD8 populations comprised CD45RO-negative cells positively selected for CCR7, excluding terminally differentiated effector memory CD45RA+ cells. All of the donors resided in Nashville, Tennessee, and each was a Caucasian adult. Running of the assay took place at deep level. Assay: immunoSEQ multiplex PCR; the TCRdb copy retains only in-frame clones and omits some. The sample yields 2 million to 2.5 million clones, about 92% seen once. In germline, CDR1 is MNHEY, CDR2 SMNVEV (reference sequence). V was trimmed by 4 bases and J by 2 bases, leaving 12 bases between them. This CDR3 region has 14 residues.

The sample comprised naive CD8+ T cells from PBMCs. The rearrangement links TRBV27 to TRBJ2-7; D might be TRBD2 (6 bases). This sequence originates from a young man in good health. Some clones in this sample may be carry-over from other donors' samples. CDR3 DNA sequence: TGTGCCAGCAGTTCCCGGGGACTGACCTACGAGCAGTACTTC. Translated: CASSSRGLTYEQYF.